The rows below give T cell receptor beta chains drawn from one sample of a study of blood T cell repertoires in COVID-19. Repertoires were generated with immunoSEQ multiplex PCR, while TCRdb's copy carries only in-frame clones and drops some. The sample yields a few hundred thousand clones, 82% seen once. Sequenced: peripheral blood. The origin of the receptors is a woman older than 75 with acute or convalescent COVID-19. CDR3s include the opening cysteine and the closing phenylalanine or tryptophan. Each record gives: D gene, J gene, clone size, CDR3 length, V gene, CDR3 DNA, CDR3 protein. A D gene is named only where the DNA matches it firmly. Expanded clones get a size class; other rows say once, few or many, or leave the size out.

. | TRBJ2-5 | . | 14 | TRBV11-2 | TGTGCCAGCAGCTTGGGACTTTTCCAAGAGACCCAGTACTTC | CASSLGLFQETQYF
. | TRBJ2-7 | few | 15 | TRBV21-1 | TGTGCCAGCAGCAAAGAAGGCAGGATCTCCTACGAGCAGTACTTC | CASSKEGRISYEQYF
TRBD1 | TRBJ2-7 | . | 16 | TRBV19 | TGTGCCAGTAGTCCAGACAGGGCGAGCTCGTCCTACGAGCAGTACTTC | CASSPDRASSSYEQYF
. | TRBJ1-5 | . | 14 | TRBV30 | TGTGCCTGGAAACAGGGCCAAAGCAATCAGCCCCAGCATTTT | CAWKQGQSNQPQHF
TRBD1 | TRBJ1-1 | . | 13 | TRBV6-5 | TGTGCCAGCAGCCGCCTGGACAGGGCTGAAGCTTTCTTT | CASSRLDRAEAFF
. | TRBJ1-2 | . | 14 | TRBV3-1/TRBV3-2 | TGTGCCAGCAGCCAAGGACCCGGGGGCTATGGCTACACCTTC | CASSQGPGGYGYTF
TRBD1 | TRBJ1-4 | . | 17 | TRBV7-9 | TGTGCCAGCAGCTATCCGGGACAGGGTAATTTTAATGAAAAACTGTTTTTT | CASSYPGQGNFNEKLFF
TRBD1 | TRBJ2-3 | . | 16 | TRBV19 | TGTGCCAGTAGTATCCCAGGGGGTCCTTCCACAGATACGCAGTATTTT | CASSIPGGPSTDTQYF
. | TRBJ1-5 | . | 14 | TRBV19 | TGTGCCAGTAGTATCCAGATTAGCAATCAGCCCCAGCATTTT | CASSIQISNQPQHF
. | TRBJ1-4 | once | 13 | TRBV3-1/TRBV3-2 | TGTGCCAGCAGCCCTGGGCCGCCTGAAAAACTGTTTTTT | CASSPGPPEKLFF
. | TRBJ1-3 | . | 15 | TRBV18 | TGTGCCAGCTCTGGGGACTTAAGCTCTGGAAACACCATATATTTT | CASSGDLSSGNTIYF